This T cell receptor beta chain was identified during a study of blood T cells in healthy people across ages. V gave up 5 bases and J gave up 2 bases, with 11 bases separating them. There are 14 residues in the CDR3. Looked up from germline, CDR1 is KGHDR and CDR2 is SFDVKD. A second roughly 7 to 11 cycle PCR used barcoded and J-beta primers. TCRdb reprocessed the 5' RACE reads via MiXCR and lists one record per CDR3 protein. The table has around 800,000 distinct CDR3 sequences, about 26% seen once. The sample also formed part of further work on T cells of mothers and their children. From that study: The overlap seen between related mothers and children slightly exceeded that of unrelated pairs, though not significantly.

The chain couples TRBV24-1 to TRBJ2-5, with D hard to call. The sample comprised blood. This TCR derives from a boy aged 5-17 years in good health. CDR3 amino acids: CATSAHPGQETQYF. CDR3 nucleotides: TGTGCCACCAGTGCCCACCCAGGTCAAGAGACCCAGTACTTC.